This T cell receptor beta chain originates from a study of T cell repertoires in cytomegalovirus infection. Study at large: Shared public TCR beta signatures pointed to both CMV infection and a matching HLA type. Study findings and constraints: Carriers of CMV and the relevant HLA type were discriminated by public TCR beta frequency. In two of eight donors, the top clonotype was HLA-C-restricted CMV-specific.

This clonotype showed up many times. Its antigen is unknown. CDR3 length: 15 amino acids. The V gene's germline CDR1 is MNHNS and CDR2 SASEGT. Between the trimmed V and J ends, which lost 3 bases and 4 bases, there was a span of 16 bases. TCRdb used MiXCR to reprocess the reads, holding one entry per CDR3 protein. The sample has around 440,000 distinct CDR3 sequences, about 11% seen once. V is TRBV6-1 and J is TRBJ2-7, with D perhaps matching TRBD1 or TRBD2 (5 bases each). Sequenced material: PBMCs. The TCR sequence derives from a human donor in good health (CMV status not recorded). Some clones in this sample may be carry-over from other donors' samples. The CDR3, as DNA: TGTGCCAGCAGTGATAGACCGGGACCGAATTACGAGCAGTACTTC. Amino acids: CASSDRPGPNYEQYF.